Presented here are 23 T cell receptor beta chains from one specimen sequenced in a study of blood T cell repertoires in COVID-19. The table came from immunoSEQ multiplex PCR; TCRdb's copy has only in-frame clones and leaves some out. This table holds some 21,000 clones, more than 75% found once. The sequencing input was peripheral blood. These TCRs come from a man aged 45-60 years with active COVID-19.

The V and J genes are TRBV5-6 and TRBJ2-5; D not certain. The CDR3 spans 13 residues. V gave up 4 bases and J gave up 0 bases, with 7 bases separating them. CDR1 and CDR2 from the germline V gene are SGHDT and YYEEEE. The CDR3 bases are TGTGCCAGCAGCCCGAGTTACCAAGAGACCCAGTACTTC. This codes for CASSPSYQETQYF. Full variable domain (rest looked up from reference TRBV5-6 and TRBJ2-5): DAGVTQSPTHLIKTRGQQVTLRCSPKSGHDTVSWYQQALGQGPQFIFQYYEEEERQRGNFPDRFSGHQFPNYSSELNVNALLLGDSALYLCASSPSYQETQYFGPGTRLLVL.

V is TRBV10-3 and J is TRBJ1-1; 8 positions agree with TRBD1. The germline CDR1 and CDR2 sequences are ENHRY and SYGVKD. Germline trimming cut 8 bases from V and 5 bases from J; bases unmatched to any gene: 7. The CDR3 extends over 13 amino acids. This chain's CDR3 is CAIAGQGATEAFF. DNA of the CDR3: TGTGCCATCGCCGGACAGGGAGCGACTGAAGCTTTCTTT.

The DNA for the CDR3 is TGTGCCAGCAGCTTATATGAGACCCAGTACTTC. Translated, it gives CASSLYETQYF. The chain is built from TRBV7-2 and TRBJ2-5; D ambiguous. The V gene's germline CDR1 is SGHTA and CDR2 FQGNSA. The CDR3 runs 11 residues. Deletions cut 2 bases from V and 5 bases from J, with 3 bases between.

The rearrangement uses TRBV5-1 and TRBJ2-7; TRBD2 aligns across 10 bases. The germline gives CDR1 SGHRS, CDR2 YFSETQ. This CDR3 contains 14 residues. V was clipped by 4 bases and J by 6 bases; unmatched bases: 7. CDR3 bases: TGCGCCAGCAGCACACTAGCGGGGACCGCCGAGCAGTACTTC. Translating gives CASSTLAGTAEQYF.

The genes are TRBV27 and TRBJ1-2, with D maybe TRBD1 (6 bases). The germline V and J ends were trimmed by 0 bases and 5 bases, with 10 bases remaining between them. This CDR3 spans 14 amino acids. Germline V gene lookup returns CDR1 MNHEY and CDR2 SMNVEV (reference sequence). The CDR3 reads CASSLSQGMYGYTF. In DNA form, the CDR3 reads TGTGCCAGCAGTTTATCTCAGGGGATGTATGGCTACACCTTC.

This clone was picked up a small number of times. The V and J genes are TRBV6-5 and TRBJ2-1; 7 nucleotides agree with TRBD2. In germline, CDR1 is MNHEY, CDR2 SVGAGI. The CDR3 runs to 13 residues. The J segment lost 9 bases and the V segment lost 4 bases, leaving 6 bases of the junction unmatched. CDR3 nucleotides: TGTGCCAGCAGTTCCGGGACTAACCGTGAGCAGTTCTTC. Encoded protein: CASSSGTNREQFF.

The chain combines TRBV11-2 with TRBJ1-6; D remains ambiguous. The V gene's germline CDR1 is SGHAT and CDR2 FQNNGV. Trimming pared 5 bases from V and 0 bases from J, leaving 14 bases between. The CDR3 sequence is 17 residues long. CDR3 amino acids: CASSPFRLGSYNSPLHF. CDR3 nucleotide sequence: TGTGCCAGCAGCCCCTTCCGACTGGGCTCCTATAATTCACCCCTCCACTTT. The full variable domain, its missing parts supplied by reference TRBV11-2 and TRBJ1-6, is EAGVAQSPRYKIIEKRQSVAFWCNPISGHATLYWYQQILGQGPKLLIQFQNNGVVDDSQLPKDRFSAERLKGVDSTLKIQPAKLEDSAVYLCASSPFRLGSYNSPLHFGNGTRLTVT.

DNA for the CDR3: TGTGCCAGCAGCCAAGGGCGGATCGATGAAAAACTGTTTTTT. This codes for CASSQGRIDEKLFF. The chain joins TRBV3-1 (or the pseudogene TRBV3-2) to TRBJ1-4; D call uncertain. Trimming stripped 1 base from V and 6 bases from J, with 9 bases between. Germline V gene lookup returns CDR1 LGHDT and CDR2 YNNKEL (reference sequence). The CDR3 is 14 residues long.

CDR3 DNA sequence: TGTGCCAGCAGCCGGACGGGACTAGCGGGGGGGCCCCCCCCACCCGGAGGGCAGTACTTC. It specifies CASSRTGLAGGPPPPGGQYF. The chain joins TRBV4-2 to TRBJ2-7; 16 nucleotides match TRBD2. This CDR3 is built from 20 residues. Germline assignment: CDR1 LGHNA and CDR2 YNFKEQ. The ends lost 4 bases at V and 9 bases at J; junction bases unmatched: 21.

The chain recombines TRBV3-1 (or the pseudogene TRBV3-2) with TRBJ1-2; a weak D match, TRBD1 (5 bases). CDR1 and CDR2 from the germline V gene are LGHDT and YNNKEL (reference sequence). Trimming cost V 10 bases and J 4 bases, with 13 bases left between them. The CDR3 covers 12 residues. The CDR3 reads CATGRVGYGYTF. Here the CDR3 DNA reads TGTGCCACGGGCAGGGTGGGCTATGGCTACACCTTC.

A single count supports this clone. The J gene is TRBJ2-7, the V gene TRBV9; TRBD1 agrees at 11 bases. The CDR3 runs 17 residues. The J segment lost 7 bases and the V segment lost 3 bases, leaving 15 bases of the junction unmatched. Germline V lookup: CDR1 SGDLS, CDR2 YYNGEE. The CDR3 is CASSAPESDRGLREQYF. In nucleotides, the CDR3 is TGTGCCAGCAGCGCCCCCGAATCGGACAGGGGGCTAAGGGAGCAGTACTTC. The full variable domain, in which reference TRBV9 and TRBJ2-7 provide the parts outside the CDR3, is DSGVTQTPKHLITATGQRVTLRCSPRSGDLSVYWYQQSLDQGLQFLIQYYNGEERAKGNILERFSAQQFPDLHSELNLSSLELGDSALYFCASSAPESDRGLREQYFGPGTRLTVT.

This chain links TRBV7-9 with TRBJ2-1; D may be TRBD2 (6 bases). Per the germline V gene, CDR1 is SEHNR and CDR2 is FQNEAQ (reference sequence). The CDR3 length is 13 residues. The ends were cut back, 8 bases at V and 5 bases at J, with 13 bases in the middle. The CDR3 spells CASGGTRNNEQFF. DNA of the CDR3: TGTGCCAGCGGGGGGACGCGAAACAATGAGCAGTTCTTC.

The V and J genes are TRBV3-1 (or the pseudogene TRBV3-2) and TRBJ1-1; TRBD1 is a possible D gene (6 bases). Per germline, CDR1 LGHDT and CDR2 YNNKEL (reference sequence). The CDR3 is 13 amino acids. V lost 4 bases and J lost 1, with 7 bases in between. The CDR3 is CASSPTGNTEAFF. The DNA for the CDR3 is TGTGCCAGCAGCCCGACAGGGAACACTGAAGCTTTCTTT.

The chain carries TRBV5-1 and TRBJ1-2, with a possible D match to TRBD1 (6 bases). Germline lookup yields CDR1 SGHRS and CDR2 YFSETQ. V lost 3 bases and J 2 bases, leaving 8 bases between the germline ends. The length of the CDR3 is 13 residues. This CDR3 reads CASSWGRNYGYTF. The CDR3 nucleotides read TGCGCCAGCAGCTGGGGGCGCAACTATGGCTACACCTTC.

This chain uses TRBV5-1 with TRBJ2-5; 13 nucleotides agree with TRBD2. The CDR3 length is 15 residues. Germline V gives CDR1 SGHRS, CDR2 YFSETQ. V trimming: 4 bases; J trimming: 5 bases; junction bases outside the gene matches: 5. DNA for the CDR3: TGCGCCAGCAGCCCGGGACTAGCGGGGCCTGAGACCCAGTACTTC. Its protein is CASSPGLAGPETQYF. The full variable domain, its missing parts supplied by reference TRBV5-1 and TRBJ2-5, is KAGVTQTPRYLIKTRGQQVTLSCSPISGHRSVSWYQQTPGQGLQFLFEYFSETQRNKGNFPGRFSGRQFSNSRSEMNVSTLELGDSALYLCASSPGLAGPETQYFGPGTRLLVL.

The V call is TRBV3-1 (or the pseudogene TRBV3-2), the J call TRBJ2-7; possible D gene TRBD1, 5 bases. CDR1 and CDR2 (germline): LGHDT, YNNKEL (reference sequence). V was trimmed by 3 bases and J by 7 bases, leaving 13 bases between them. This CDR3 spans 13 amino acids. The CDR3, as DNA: TGTGCCAGCAGCCAGGGGAATAAGGGGGAGCAGTACTTC. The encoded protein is CASSQGNKGEQYF.

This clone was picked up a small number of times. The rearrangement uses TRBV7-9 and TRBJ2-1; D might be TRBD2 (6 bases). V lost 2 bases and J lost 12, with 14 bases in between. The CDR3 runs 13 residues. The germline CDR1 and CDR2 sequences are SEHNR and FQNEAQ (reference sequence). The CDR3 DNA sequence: TGTGCCAGCAGCTTACCGGGGGATCCTAGGCAGTTCTTC. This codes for CASSLPGDPRQFF.

The CDR3 sequence: CASRQWDSGTGELFF. CDR3 sequence (DNA): TGTGCCAGCAGACAATGGGACAGCGGTACCGGGGAGCTGTTTTTT. The gene calls are TRBV2 and TRBJ2-2; 7 bases line up with TRBD1. Germline V gene sequence: CDR1 SNHLY, CDR2 FYNNEI. This CDR3 spans 15 amino acids. V lost 6 bases to trimming and J lost 5 bases; unmatched junction nucleotides: 9.

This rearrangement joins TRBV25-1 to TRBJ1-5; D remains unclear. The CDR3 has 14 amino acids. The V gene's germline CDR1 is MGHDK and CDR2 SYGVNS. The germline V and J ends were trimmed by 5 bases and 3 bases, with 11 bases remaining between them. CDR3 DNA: TGTGCCAGCAGTCTCCGGGTTATCAATCAGCCCCAGCATTTT. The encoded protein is CASSLRVINQPQHF.

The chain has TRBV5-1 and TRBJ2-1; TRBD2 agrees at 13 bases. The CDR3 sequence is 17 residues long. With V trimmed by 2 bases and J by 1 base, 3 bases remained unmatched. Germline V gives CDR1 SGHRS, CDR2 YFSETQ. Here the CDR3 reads CASSFTSGGASYNEQFF. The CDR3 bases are TGCGCCAGCAGCTTTACTAGCGGGGGGGCATCCTACAATGAGCAGTTCTTC.

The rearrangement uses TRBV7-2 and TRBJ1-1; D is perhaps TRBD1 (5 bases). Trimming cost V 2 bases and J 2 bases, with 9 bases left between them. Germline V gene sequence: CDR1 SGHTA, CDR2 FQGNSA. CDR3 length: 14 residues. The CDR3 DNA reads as TGTGCCAGCAGCTTACAGGGCACTAACACTGAAGCTTTCTTT. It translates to CASSLQGTNTEAFF.

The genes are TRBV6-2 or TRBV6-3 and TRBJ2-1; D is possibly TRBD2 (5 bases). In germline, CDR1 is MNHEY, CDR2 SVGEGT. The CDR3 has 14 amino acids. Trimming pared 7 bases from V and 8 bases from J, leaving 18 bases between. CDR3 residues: CASTPDELSDEQFF. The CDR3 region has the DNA TGTGCCAGCACCCCGGACGAGCTTAGCGATGAGCAGTTCTTC.

Here the CDR3 reads CASRTTGGNEKLFF. The CDR3 DNA is TGTGCCAGCAGGACTACAGGGGGGAATGAAAAACTGTTTTTT. V usage is TRBV7-9 and J usage is TRBJ1-4; 8 bases are a match to TRBD1. Germline loops: CDR1 SEHNR, CDR2 FQNEAQ (reference sequence). V shed 6 bases, J shed 5 bases, and the junction held 5 bases outside the gene matches. The CDR3 sequence is 14 residues long.